These 25 T cell receptor beta chains were sequenced from one sample in a study of cytomegalovirus exposure and HLA in healthy donors. Sequenced by immunoSEQ multiplex PCR; TCRdb stores in-frame clones only, minus some. The sample consists of some 240,000 clones, around 87% of them appearing once. The source material was PBMCs. The receptors stem from a woman between 18 and 29 years old in good health and CMV-seropositive.

This sequence joins TRBV28 and TRBJ1-1; 9 bases align to TRBD1. This CDR3 comprises 12 residues. Germline trimming cut 2 bases from V and 11 bases from J; bases unmatched to any gene: 3. Germline V gene lookup returns CDR1 MDHEN and CDR2 SYDVKM. The CDR3 nucleotides read TGTGCCAGCAGTTTACGGGACAGGGTTGCTTTCTTT. It codes for CASSLRDRVAFF.

The count of this clone is one. Here the CDR3 reads CASSIDRRRTSVHQPQHF. The CDR3 DNA follows: TGTGCCAGTAGTATAGATCGACGAAGGACATCGGTCCATCAGCCCCAGCATTTT. This chain connects TRBV19 to TRBJ1-5; D might be TRBD1 (5 bases). The length of the CDR3 is 18 residues. Trimming stripped 0 bases from V and 5 bases from J, with 20 bases between. Germline loops: CDR1 LNHDA, CDR2 SQIVND (reference sequence).

This chain uses TRBV5-6 with TRBJ2-7; 10 nucleotides match TRBD1. The CDR3 contains 15 residues. V shed 5 bases, J shed 5 bases, and the junction held 10 bases outside the gene matches. Germline CDR1 reads SGHDT; CDR2 reads YYEEEE. CDR3 nucleotides: TGTGCCAGCAGTCCCCTCGGGACAGGGGCAAACGAGCAGTACTTC. Protein: CASSPLGTGANEQYF.

The chain carries TRBV5-1 and TRBJ1-3; 9 bases match TRBD1. V lost 3 bases to trimming and J lost 3 bases; unmatched junction nucleotides: 4. The germline V gene encodes CDR1 SGHRS and CDR2 YFSETQ. The length of the CDR3 is 15 residues. CDR3 nucleotide sequence: TGCGCCAGCAGCTCCGGGACAGGGTTTGGAAACACCATATATTTT. Its translation: CASSSGTGFGNTIYF.

This chain uses TRBV11-2 with TRBJ2-1; 7 bases are shared with TRBD2. Germline loops: CDR1 SGHAT, CDR2 FQNNGV. The CDR3 consists of 14 residues. The V gene end was trimmed by 3 bases and the J gene end by 10 bases; junction bases not matched to a gene: 9. The CDR3 loop is CASSFGGGDWEQFF. In DNA, the CDR3 is TGTGCCAGCAGCTTCGGGGGAGGGGACTGGGAGCAGTTCTTC.

This clone was found once. The chain uses TRBV27 and TRBJ2-1; TRBD1 matches 7 bases. CDR1 is MNHEY, CDR2 SMNVEV, per germline (reference sequence). With V trimmed by 0 bases and J by 2 bases, 7 bases remained unmatched. The length of the CDR3 is 17 residues. CDR3 region: CASSLSGGAIPYNEQFF. The DNA for the CDR3 is TGTGCCAGCAGTTTATCAGGGGGCGCAATCCCCTACAATGAGCAGTTCTTC.

V and J are TRBV27 and TRBJ2-7; 8 nucleotides align to TRBD1. The germline gives CDR1 MNHEY, CDR2 SMNVEV (reference sequence). Trimming at V came to 6 bases and at J to 9 bases, leaving 10 bases not matched to a gene. The CDR3 contains 13 residues. CDR3 sequence: CASRSTGAGGQYF. CDR3 nucleotide sequence: TGTGCCAGCAGATCGACAGGGGCCGGCGGGCAGTACTTC.

This rearrangement joins TRBV27 to TRBJ1-1, with TRBD1 identical over 8 bases. The ends lost 5 bases at V and 6 bases at J; junction bases unmatched: 8. This CDR3 region has 14 residues. Per germline, CDR1 MNHEY and CDR2 SMNVEV (reference sequence). DNA of the CDR3: TGTGCCAGCAGTGGTCAGGGGGCCGAGTCTGAAGCTTTCTTT. Translating gives CASSGQGAESEAFF.

V usage is TRBV14 and J usage is TRBJ2-3, with TRBD2 matching over 9 bases. CDR3 length equals 15 residues. With V trimmed by 1 base and J by 2 bases, 1 base remained unmatched. CDR1 and CDR2 from the germline V gene are SGHDN and FVKESK. The CDR3 sequence is CASSQASGATDTQYF. The CDR3 DNA is TGTGCCAGCAGCCAAGCTAGCGGGGCCACAGATACGCAGTATTTT.

The sample holds a few counts of this clone. This chain connects TRBV6-1 to TRBJ2-3, with D possibly TRBD2 on 6 matching bases. The CDR3 totals 16 residues. Germline loops: CDR1 MNHNS, CDR2 SASEGT. The ends were cut back, 1 base at V and 1 base at J, with 12 bases in the middle. The CDR3 DNA reads TGTGCCAGCAGTGAAGTAATAGCGGAGCGCACAGATACGCAGTATTTT. Encoded protein: CASSEVIAERTDTQYF.

This sequence joins TRBV7-9 and TRBJ1-1; 9 bases are a match to TRBD1. CDR1 SEHNR and CDR2 FQNEAQ come from the germline V gene (reference sequence). The V and J ends lost 6 bases and 5 bases, in that order; junction bases with no gene match: 4. The CDR3 consists of 13 residues. CDR3 loop: CASSAGTGTEAFF. CDR3 DNA sequence: TGTGCCAGCAGTGCCGGGACAGGGACTGAAGCTTTCTTT.

J is TRBJ2-3 and V is TRBV21-1; the D call in the table, TRBD1, was not verified against the DNA. TRBV21-1 is recorded as a pseudogene. The CDR3 sequence is 15 residues long. CDR3 DNA sequence: TGTGCCAGCAGCAAACACAGGGGTTTCGCAGATACGCAGTATTTT. This sequence encodes CASSKHRGFADTQYF.

This clone appeared a single time. The V and J genes are TRBV7-8 and TRBJ2-1; TRBD2 is a possible D gene (6 bases). CDR1 and CDR2 from the germline V gene are SGHVS and FQNEAQ. V was clipped by 5 bases and J by 4 bases, with 15 bases between them. This CDR3 contains 15 residues. CDR3 coding DNA: TGTGCCAGCAGCGTAGGGACTTTGACATACAATGAGCAGTTCTTC. Protein product: CASSVGTLTYNEQFF.

The sample holds one count of this clone. The chain joins TRBV6-5 to TRBJ2-2; no definite D call. This CDR3 has 12 residues. V was pared by 5 bases and J by 2 bases, with 3 bases between. CDR1 is MNHEY, CDR2 SVGAGI, per germline. CDR3 in amino acids: CASSPNTGELFF. The CDR3 DNA reads TGTGCCAGCAGTCCAAACACCGGGGAGCTGTTTTTT.

The chain links TRBV28 to TRBJ2-7; tentatively, D is TRBD1 (5 bases). This CDR3 region has 13 residues. V lost 6 bases and J lost 1, with 10 bases in between. The germline V gene encodes CDR1 MDHEN and CDR2 SYDVKM. The CDR3 DNA is TGTGCCAGCAGACCCGACAGTTCCTACGAGCAGTACTTC. This translates into CASRPDSSYEQYF.

The genes are TRBV9 and TRBJ2-5; TRBD1 agrees at 9 bases. This CDR3 comprises 15 residues. V was clipped by 2 bases and J by 5 bases; unmatched bases: 7. The V gene's germline CDR1 is SGDLS and CDR2 YYNGEE. The CDR3 spells CASSVTGGIPETQYF. The CDR3, as DNA: TGTGCCAGCAGCGTCACAGGGGGCATTCCGGAGACCCAGTACTTC.

The gene calls are TRBV29-1 and TRBJ2-7, with 11 positions matching TRBD1. The germline V gene encodes CDR1 SQVTM and CDR2 ANQGSEA. V lost 3 bases and J lost 7; bases outside the gene matches: 11. The CDR3 has 15 amino acids. CDR3 bases: TGCAGCGTTGAGAAAGGACAGGGGGCGAGGTTGGAGCAGTACTTC. This encodes CSVEKGQGARLEQYF.

This clone has just a few counts. This sequence joins TRBV19 and TRBJ2-7; 8 nucleotides agree with TRBD2. The V and J ends lost 6 bases and 6 bases, in that order; junction bases with no gene match: 10. CDR3 size: 14 residues. Germline V gene data show CDR1 as LNHDA and CDR2 as SQIVND (reference sequence). The CDR3 is CASRVSGTRGEQYF. The CDR3 region has the DNA TGTGCCAGTAGGGTTAGCGGGACTAGGGGCGAGCAGTACTTC. The variable domain in full, completed from reference TRBV19 and TRBJ2-7, reads DGGITQSPKYLFRKEGQNVTLSCEQNLNHDAMYWYRQDPGQGLRLIYYSQIVNDFQKGDIAEGYSVSREKKESFPLTVTSAQKNPTAFYLCASRVSGTRGEQYFGPGTRLTVT.

V usage is TRBV5-1 and J usage is TRBJ2-7; D is perhaps TRBD1 (5 bases). The germline gives CDR1 SGHRS, CDR2 YFSETQ. CDR3 length: 15 amino acids. V was trimmed by 4 bases and J by 6 bases, leaving 20 bases between them. Here the CDR3 reads CASSPRQTSYSEQYF. Here the CDR3 DNA reads TGCGCCAGCAGCCCAAGACAGACGAGTTACTCCGAGCAGTACTTC.

The chain links TRBV5-1 to TRBJ2-7; weak D call: TRBD2 (6 bases). CDR1 and CDR2 (germline): SGHRS, YFSETQ. Trimming stripped 0 bases from V and 1 base from J, with 14 bases between. The CDR3 has 16 residues. Here the CDR3 DNA reads TGCGCCAGCAGCTTGGCCAGGGCTAGCGCTTCCTACGAGCAGTACTTC. Amino acid sequence: CASSLARASASYEQYF.

This sequence joins TRBV29-1 and TRBJ2-7, with D perhaps matching TRBD2 (5 bases). Germline CDR1 is SQVTM and CDR2 is ANQGSEA. Trimming stripped 5 bases from V and 0 bases from J, with 11 bases between. The CDR3 sequence is 13 residues long. CDR3 DNA: TGCAGCGTTACGAGTGGGAGCTCCTACGAGCAGTACTTC. Its protein is CSVTSGSSYEQYF.

This chain links TRBV18 with TRBJ2-1, with D maybe TRBD1 (7 bases). The CDR3 consists of 16 residues. Germline-derived CDR1 and CDR2 are KGHSH and LQKENI. Trimming cost V 2 bases and J 4 bases, with 15 bases left between them. In DNA, the CDR3 is TGTGCCAGCTCACCAGCAGGGGGACTTGTTTACAATGAGCAGTTCTTC. It translates to CASSPAGGLVYNEQFF.

The rearrangement joins TRBV19 to TRBJ1-2, with a possible D match to TRBD1 (6 bases). This CDR3 spans 14 amino acids. V was trimmed by 7 bases and J by 6 bases, leaving 18 bases between them. Germline V gene sequence: CDR1 LNHDA, CDR2 SQIVND (reference sequence). The CDR3 coding sequence is TGTGCCAGTACCCCCATCGGGGGGCGGGATGGCTACACCTTC. Residues: CASTPIGGRDGYTF.

The chain has TRBV5-4 and TRBJ2-3, with TRBD2 matching 9 bases. This CDR3 comprises 16 residues. In germline, CDR1 is SGHNT, CDR2 YYREEE (reference sequence). Germline trimming cut 0 bases from V and 7 bases from J; bases unmatched to any gene: 9. CDR3 protein: CASSLALAGGINTQYF. The CDR3 DNA is TGTGCCAGCAGCTTGGCCCTGGCGGGAGGGATCAATACGCAGTATTTT.

The rearrangement joins TRBV5-6 to TRBJ1-1; 7 nucleotides align to TRBD1. V lost 4 bases and J lost 1; bases outside the gene matches: 13. Germline assignment: CDR1 SGHDT and CDR2 YYEEEE. This CDR3 contains 17 residues. CDR3 in amino acids: CASSPGTVLRTNTEAFF. CDR3 bases: TGTGCCAGCAGCCCTGGGACAGTCCTGAGGACGAACACTGAAGCTTTCTTT.